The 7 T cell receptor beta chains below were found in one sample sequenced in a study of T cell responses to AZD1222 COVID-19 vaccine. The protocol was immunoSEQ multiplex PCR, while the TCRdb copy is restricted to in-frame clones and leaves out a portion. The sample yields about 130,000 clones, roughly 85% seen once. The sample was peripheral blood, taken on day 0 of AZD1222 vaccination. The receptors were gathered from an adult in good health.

The CDR3 nucleotides read TGCGCCAGCAGCTTGGAAGGCAGGCGCCGCACAGATACGCAGTATTTT. As protein: CASSLEGRRRTDTQYF. The chain has TRBV5-1 and TRBJ2-3; D is uncertain. Germline CDR1 is SGHRS and CDR2 is YFSETQ. The CDR3 runs to 16 residues. Trimming took 0 bases from V and 1 from J, leaving 12 bases between them.

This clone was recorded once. The CDR3 sequence: CASSVAVRQGRNNEQFF. In nucleotides, the CDR3 is TGTGCCAGCAGCGTCGCCGTGAGACAGGGGAGGAACAATGAGCAGTTCTTC. The rearrangement links TRBV9 to TRBJ2-1; 8 bases line up with TRBD1. V was pared by 2 bases and J by 5 bases, with 12 bases of the junction left unmatched. The CDR3 consists of 17 residues. Germline V lookup: CDR1 SGDLS, CDR2 YYNGEE.

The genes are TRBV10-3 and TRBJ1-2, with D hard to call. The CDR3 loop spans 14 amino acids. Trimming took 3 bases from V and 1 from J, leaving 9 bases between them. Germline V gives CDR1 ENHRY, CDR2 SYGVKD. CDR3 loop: CAISEQHRNYGYTF. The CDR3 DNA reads TGTGCCATCAGTGAACAACATCGTAACTATGGCTACACCTTC.

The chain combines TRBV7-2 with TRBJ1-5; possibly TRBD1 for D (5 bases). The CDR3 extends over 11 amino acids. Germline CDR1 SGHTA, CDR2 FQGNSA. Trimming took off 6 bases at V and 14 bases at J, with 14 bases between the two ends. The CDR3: CASSRDSGKHF. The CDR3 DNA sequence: TGTGCCAGCAGTCGGGACTCAGGCAAGCATTTT.

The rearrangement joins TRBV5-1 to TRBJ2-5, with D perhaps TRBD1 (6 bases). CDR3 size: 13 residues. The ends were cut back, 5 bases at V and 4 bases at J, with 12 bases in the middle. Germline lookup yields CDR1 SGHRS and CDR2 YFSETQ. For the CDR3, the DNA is TGCGCCAGCAGAGCGACAGGCGGAGAGACCCAGTACTTC. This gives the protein CASRATGGETQYF.

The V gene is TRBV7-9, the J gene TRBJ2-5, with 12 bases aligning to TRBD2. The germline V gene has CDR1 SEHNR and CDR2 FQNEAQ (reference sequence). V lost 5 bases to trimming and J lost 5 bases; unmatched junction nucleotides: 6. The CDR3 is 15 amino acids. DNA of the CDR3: TGTGCCAGCAGCCCGACTAGCGGGAGAGCTGAGACCCAGTACTTC. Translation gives CASSPTSGRAETQYF.

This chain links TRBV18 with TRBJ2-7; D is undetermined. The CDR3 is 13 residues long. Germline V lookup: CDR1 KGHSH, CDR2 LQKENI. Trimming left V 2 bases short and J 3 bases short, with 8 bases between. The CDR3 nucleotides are TGTGCCAGCTCACCAAACGGAGACTACGAGCAGTACTTC. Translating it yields CASSPNGDYEQYF. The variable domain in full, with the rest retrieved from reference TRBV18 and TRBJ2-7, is NAGVMQNPRHLVRRRGQEARLRCSPMKGHSHVYWYRQLPEEGLKFMVYLQKENIIDESGMPKERFSAEFPKEGPSILRIQQVVRGDSAAYFCASSPNGDYEQYFGPGTRLTVT.